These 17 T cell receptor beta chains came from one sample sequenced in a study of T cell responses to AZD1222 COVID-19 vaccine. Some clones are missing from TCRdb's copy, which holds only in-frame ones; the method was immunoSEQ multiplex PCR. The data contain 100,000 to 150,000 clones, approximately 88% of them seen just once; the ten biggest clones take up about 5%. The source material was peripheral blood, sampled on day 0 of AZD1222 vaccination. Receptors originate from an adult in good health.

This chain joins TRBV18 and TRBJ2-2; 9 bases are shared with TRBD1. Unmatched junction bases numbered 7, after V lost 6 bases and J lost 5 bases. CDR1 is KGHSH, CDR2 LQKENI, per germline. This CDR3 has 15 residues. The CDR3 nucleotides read TGTGCCAGCTCTTCGGGACAGGGTGAAACCGGGGAGCTGTTTTTT. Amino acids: CASSSGQGETGELFF.

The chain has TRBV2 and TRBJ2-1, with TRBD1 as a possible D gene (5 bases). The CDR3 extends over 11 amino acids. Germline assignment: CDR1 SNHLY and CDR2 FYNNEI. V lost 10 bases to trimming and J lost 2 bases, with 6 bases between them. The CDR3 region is CATGPYNEQFF. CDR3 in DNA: TGTGCCACAGGGCCCTACAATGAGCAGTTCTTC.

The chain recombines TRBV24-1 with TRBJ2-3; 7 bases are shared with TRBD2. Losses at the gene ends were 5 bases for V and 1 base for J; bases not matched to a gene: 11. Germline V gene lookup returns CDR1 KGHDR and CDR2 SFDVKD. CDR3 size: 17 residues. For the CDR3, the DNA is TGTGCCACCAGTGCCCTCATTGGGGAGGGTGGCACAGATACGCAGTATTTT. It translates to CATSALIGEGGTDTQYF.

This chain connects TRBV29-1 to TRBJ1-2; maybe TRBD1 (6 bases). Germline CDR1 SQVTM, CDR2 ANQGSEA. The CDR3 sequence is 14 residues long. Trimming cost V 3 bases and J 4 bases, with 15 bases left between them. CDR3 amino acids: CSVDYGRGVYGYTF. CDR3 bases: TGCAGCGTTGATTATGGCAGGGGTGTCTATGGCTACACCTTC.

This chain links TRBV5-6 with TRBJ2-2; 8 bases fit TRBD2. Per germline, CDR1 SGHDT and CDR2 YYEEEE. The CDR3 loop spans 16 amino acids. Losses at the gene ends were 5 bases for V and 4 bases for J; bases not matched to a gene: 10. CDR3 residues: CASSHPLAVGTGELFF. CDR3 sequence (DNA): TGTGCCAGCAGTCACCCACTAGCGGTGGGCACCGGGGAGCTGTTTTTT.

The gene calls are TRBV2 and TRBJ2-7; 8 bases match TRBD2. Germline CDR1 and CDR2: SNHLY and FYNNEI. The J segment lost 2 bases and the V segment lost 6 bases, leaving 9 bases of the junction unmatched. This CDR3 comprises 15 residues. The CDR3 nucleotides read TGTGCCAGCAGACCCGAGACTAGCGAACCCTACGAGCAGTACTTC. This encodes CASRPETSEPYEQYF. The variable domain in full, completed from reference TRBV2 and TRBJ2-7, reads EPEVTQTPSHQVTQMGQEVILRCVPISNHLYFYWYRQILGQKVEFLVSFYNNEISEKSEIFDDQFSVERPDGSNFTLKIRSTKLEDSAMYFCASRPETSEPYEQYFGPGTRLTVT.

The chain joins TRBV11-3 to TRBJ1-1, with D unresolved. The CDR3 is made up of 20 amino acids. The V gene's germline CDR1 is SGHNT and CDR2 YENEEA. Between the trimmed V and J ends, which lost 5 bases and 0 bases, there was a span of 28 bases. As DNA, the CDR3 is TGTGCCAGCAGCCCACGTCTCGCAGTTGGTCTAAATCCCATGAACACTGAAGCTTTCTTT. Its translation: CASSPRLAVGLNPMNTEAFF.

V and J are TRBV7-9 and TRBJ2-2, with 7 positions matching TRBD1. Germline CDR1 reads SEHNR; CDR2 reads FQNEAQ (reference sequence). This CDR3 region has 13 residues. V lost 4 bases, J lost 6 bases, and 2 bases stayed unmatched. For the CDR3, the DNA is TGTGCCAGCAGCTCGCAGGGGGCCGGGGAGCTGTTTTTT. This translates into CASSSQGAGELFF.

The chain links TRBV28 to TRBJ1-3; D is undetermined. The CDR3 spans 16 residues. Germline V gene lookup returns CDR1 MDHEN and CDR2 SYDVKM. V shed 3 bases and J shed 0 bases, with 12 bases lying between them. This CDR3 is CASSLMGSGSGNTIYF. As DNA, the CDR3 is TGTGCCAGCAGTTTGATGGGGTCGGGCTCTGGAAACACCATATATTTT.

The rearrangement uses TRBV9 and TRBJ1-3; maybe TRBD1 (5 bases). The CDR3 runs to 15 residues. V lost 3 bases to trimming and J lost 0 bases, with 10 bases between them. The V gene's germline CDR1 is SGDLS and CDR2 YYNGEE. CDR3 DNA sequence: TGTGCCAGCAGCGAGGCAGGGAGCTCTGGAAACACCATATATTTT. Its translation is CASSEAGSSGNTIYF.

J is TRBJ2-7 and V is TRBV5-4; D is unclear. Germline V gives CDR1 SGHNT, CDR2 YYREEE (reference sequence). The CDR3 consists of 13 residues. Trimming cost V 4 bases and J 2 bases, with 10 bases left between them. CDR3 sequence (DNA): TGTGCCAGCAGCAAGACGGTTACCTACGAGCAGTACTTC. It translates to CASSKTVTYEQYF.

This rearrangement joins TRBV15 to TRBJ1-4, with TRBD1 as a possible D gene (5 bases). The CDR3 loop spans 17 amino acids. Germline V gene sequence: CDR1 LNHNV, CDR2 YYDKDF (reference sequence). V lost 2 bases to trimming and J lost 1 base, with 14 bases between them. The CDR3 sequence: CATSRLAGQGTNEKLFF. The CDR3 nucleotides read TGTGCCACCAGCAGATTGGCGGGGCAAGGAACTAATGAAAAACTGTTTTTT.

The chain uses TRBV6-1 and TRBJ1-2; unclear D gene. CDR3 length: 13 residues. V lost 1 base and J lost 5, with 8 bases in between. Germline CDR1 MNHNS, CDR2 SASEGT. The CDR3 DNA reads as TGTGCCAGCAGTGAAGTGGGCGATTATGGCTACACCTTC. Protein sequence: CASSEVGDYGYTF.

CDR3: CATSRDGRNSPLHF. CDR3 nucleotides: TGTGCCACCAGCAGAGACGGAAGGAATTCACCCCTCCACTTT. V and J are TRBV15 and TRBJ1-6; D call uncertain. The CDR3 spans 14 residues. In germline, CDR1 is LNHNV, CDR2 YYDKDF (reference sequence). V was pared by 0 bases and J by 7 bases, with 7 bases between.

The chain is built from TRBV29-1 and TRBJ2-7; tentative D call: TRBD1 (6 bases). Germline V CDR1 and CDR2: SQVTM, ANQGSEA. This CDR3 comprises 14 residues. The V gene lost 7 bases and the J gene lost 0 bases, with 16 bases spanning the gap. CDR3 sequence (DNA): TGCAGCGCCCATGGTGGGGACAACTCCTACGAGCAGTACTTC. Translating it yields CSAHGGDNSYEQYF.

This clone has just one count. The CDR3: CASSRKGDTEAFF. The DNA for the CDR3 is TGTGCCAGCTCAAGGAAGGGCGACACTGAAGCTTTCTTT. The chain employs TRBV18 and TRBJ1-1; D ambiguous. The CDR3 is made up of 13 amino acids. Trimming shortened V by 5 bases and J by 3 bases, and 10 bases separated the two germline ends. The germline V gene encodes CDR1 KGHSH and CDR2 LQKENI.

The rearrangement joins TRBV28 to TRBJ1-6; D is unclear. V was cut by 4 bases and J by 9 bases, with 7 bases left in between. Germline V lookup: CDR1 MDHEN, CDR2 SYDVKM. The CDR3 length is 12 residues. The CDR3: CASSWQVSPLHF. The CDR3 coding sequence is TGTGCCAGCAGTTGGCAGGTTTCACCCCTCCACTTT. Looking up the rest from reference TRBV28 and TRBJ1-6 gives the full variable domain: DVKVTQSSRYLVKRTGEKVFLECVQDMDHENMFWYRQDPGLGLRLIYFSYDVKMKEKGDIPEGYSVSREKKERFSLILESASTNQTSMYLCASSWQVSPLHFGNGTRLTVT.